These 7 T cell receptor beta chains originate from one sample sequenced in a study of OX40 agonist ivuxolimab in advanced cancers. Measured with immunoSEQ multiplex PCR; TCRdb has only the in-frame clones, and not every one. The sample lists tens of thousands of clones, approximately 89% occurring once. The material sequenced was CD4+ or CD8+ T cells sorted from blood, taken in a trial of the OX40 agonist ivuxolimab. The receptor source for this set is an adult with an advanced solid tumor such as melanoma, head and neck, liver or kidney cancer.

The chain links TRBV29-1 to TRBJ2-1; D might be TRBD2 (6 bases). With 7 bases removed from V and 9 bases from J, the gap between germline ends came to 22 bases. Germline V lookup: CDR1 SQVTM, CDR2 ANQGSEA. There are 14 residues in the CDR3. Here the CDR3 reads CSAKRETGLSEQFF. The CDR3 region has the DNA TGCAGCGCTAAACGGGAGACCGGACTCAGTGAGCAGTTCTTC.

The CDR3 protein is CASNRRNTEAFF. As DNA, the CDR3 is TGTGCCAGTAACAGGAGGAACACTGAAGCTTTCTTT. This rearrangement joins TRBV19 to TRBJ1-1; weak D call: TRBD1 (5 bases). Trimming removed 7 bases at V and 1 base at J, with 7 bases between. CDR1 is LNHDA, CDR2 SQIVND, per germline (reference sequence). The CDR3 covers 12 residues.

This clone was counted once. V is TRBV18 and J is TRBJ1-3, with D maybe TRBD1 (5 bases). CDR3 length: 18 amino acids. Germline assignment: CDR1 KGHSH and CDR2 LQKENI. V was cut by 3 bases and J by 0 bases, with 18 bases left in between. CDR3 region: CASSPTWQSGTSGNTIYF. The CDR3 DNA follows: TGTGCCAGCTCACCCACGTGGCAGTCAGGGACCTCTGGAAACACCATATATTTT.

This clone has only a few counts. Germline and junction disagree at one end, which may indicate a read error. The gene calls are TRBV7-7 and TRBJ2-5; D could derive from TRBD1 or TRBD2 (5 bases each). Germline V CDR1 and CDR2: SSHAT, FNYEAQ (reference sequence). There are 15 residues in the CDR3. The CDR3 reads CASSAGSNPGETQYF. DNA of the CDR3: TGTGCTAGCAGCGCAGGGTCTAATCCGGGGGAGACCCAGTACTTC.

This sequence joins TRBV7-6 and TRBJ2-1, with D unclear. The CDR3 is 17 residues long. V was cut by 0 bases and J by 5 bases, with 17 bases left in between. Per the germline V gene, CDR1 is SGHVS and CDR2 is FNYEAQ. CDR3 region: CASSLAARPHPNNEQFF. The CDR3 DNA reads TGTGCCAGCAGCTTAGCGGCGAGGCCCCATCCCAACAATGAGCAGTTCTTC.

The chain uses TRBV5-1 and TRBJ2-7; unclear D gene. The CDR3 runs 17 residues. Germline V lookup: CDR1 SGHRS, CDR2 YFSETQ. V lost 1 base and J 1 base, leaving 18 bases between the germline ends. The CDR3 sequence is CASSLKGPTTISYEQYF. The CDR3 nucleotides read TGCGCCAGCAGCTTGAAGGGCCCCACTACTATATCCTACGAGCAGTACTTC.

The rearrangement joins TRBV4-2 to TRBJ1-3, with TRBD1 matching 7 bases. Per the germline V gene, CDR1 is LGHNA and CDR2 is YNFKEQ. The V and J ends lost 4 bases and 2 bases, in that order; junction bases with no gene match: 5. The CDR3 is 15 amino acids. The CDR3 DNA follows: TGTGCCAGCAGCCCCCAACAGGGGACTGGAAACACCATATATTTT. Translation gives CASSPQQGTGNTIYF.